Detailed here is one T cell receptor beta chain. The antigen is unknown. The V and J ends lost 2 bases and 7 bases, in that order; junction bases with no gene match: 9. CDR3 length: 16 amino acids. The germline CDR1 and CDR2 sequences are SEHNR and FQNEAQ (reference sequence). These data originate in a study of graft-versus-host responses after intestinal transplantation. The data were produced by immunoSEQ multiplex PCR, yet TCRdb's version contains in-frame clones alone and is incomplete. The data hold approximately 33,000 clones, with roughly four fifths observed a single time. General study findings and limits: Investigators detected GvH clones in recipient marrow, with some emerging earlier in ileum or blood. Some patients had graft-donor T cell macrochimerism, and their allografts showed high graft-versus-host to host-versus-graft clonal ratios.

The specimen comprised unstimulated CD8+ T cells sorted from spleen or lymph node cells, sampled before intestinal transplant. The rearrangement joins TRBV7-9 to TRBJ2-1; TRBD2 matches at 9 bases. The clonotype was recovered from a human donor who received an intestinal transplant. CDR3 amino acids: CASSLWAGGPWNEQFF. For the CDR3, the DNA is TGTGCCAGCAGCTTATGGGCGGGGGGGCCTTGGAATGAGCAGTTCTTC.